The clone carrying this TCR beta chain was seen a handful of times. Authors' analysis steps: Amplification of reference gene primers was used by the study to estimate nucleated cell counts. Produced via immunoSEQ multiplex PCR; TCRdb's table is partial and in-frame only. The V and J calls and clone size are taken from that table; D and trimming were inferred from the DNA. The top ten hold roughly 5.7% of the sample, which has 250,000 to 300,000 clones, over 70% seen once. This entry comes from a study of blood T cell repertoires in COVID-19. As for the study in general: Nucleic acid was either cDNA or gDNA, and it came from T cells, B-cell-depleted T cells, or PBMCs.

Per the germline V gene, CDR1 is LNHDA and CDR2 is SQIVND (reference sequence). Trimming took 3 bases from V and 5 from J; bases not matched to a gene: 9. The CDR3 sequence is 16 residues long. This receptor was identified in a man older than 75 with acute or convalescent COVID-19. The sequencing sample was made of peripheral blood. The chain couples TRBV19 to TRBJ2-1; TRBD1 matches at 8 bases. Here the CDR3 reads CASSIPSWTGNNEQFF. CDR3 nucleotides: TGTGCCAGTAGTATTCCCTCCTGGACAGGGAACAATGAGCAGTTCTTC.